A selection of T cell receptor beta chains follows, all from one sample in a study of cytomegalovirus exposure and HLA in healthy donors. Repertoires were generated with immunoSEQ multiplex PCR, while TCRdb's copy carries only in-frame clones and drops some. The table lists some 120,000 clones, approximately 77% of them singletons, with roughly 1.8% in the top ten. Material for sequencing was PBMCs. These receptor sequences come from a man aged 18-30 years in good health and CMV-seronegative. CDR3s include the opening cysteine and the closing phenylalanine or tryptophan. The order of the fields is D gene, V gene, J gene, clone size, CDR3 protein, CDR3 DNA. D genes are given only for firm matches. Size tells how often a clone was seen (once, few, many) or the class of an expanded clone, and some rows leave it out.

NA	TRBV9	TRBJ1-1	NA	CASSAQGLNTEAFF	TGTGCCAGCAGCGCACAGGGCCTGAACACTGAAGCTTTCTTT
TRBD1	TRBV19	TRBJ1-2	NA	CASSSARGGQGYGYTF	TGTGCCAGTAGTTCAGCACGGGGGGGACAGGGCTATGGCTACACCTTC
NA	TRBV5-1	TRBJ2-7	NA	CASSGRQSSYEQYF	TGCGCCAGCAGCGGGCGACAGAGCTCCTACGAGCAGTACTTC
TRBD2	TRBV4-2	TRBJ2-1	NA	CASSPVRPSGVLNEQFF	TGTGCCAGCAGCCCCGTGAGGCCTAGCGGAGTCCTCAATGAGCAGTTCTTC
NA	TRBV7-9	TRBJ1-2	NA	CASSLAVRDTYGYTF	TGTGCCAGCAGCTTAGCGGTTAGGGACACTTATGGCTACACCTTC
TRBD1	TRBV9	TRBJ1-1	NA	CASSVVGQKNTEAFF	TGTGCCAGCAGCGTAGTGGGACAGAAGAACACTGAAGCTTTCTTT
TRBD1	TRBV5-1	TRBJ1-2	NA	CASSSDRGGGYTF	TGCGCCAGCAGCAGTGACAGGGGCGGCGGCTACACCTTC
NA	TRBV6-6	TRBJ2-2	NA	CASSYTTGNTGELFF	TGTGCCAGCAGTTACACGACAGGAAACACCGGGGAGCTGTTTTTT
NA	TRBV11-2	TRBJ1-2	NA	CASSLYTSNYGYTF	TGTGCCAGCAGCTTATACACCTCTAACTATGGCTACACCTTC
NA	TRBV6-5	TRBJ1-2	few	CASSYSGPYGYTF	TGTGCCAGCAGTTACTCGGGCCCTTATGGCTACACCTTC
NA	TRBV7-6	TRBJ2-7	NA	CASSLSRGHEQYF	TGTGCCAGCAGCTTAAGCAGGGGCCACGAGCAGTACTTC
NA	TRBV29-1	TRBJ1-1	NA	CSVEEAVSNTEAFF	TGCAGCGTTGAAGAGGCAGTTTCAAACACTGAAGCTTTCTTT
NA	TRBV13	TRBJ2-7	once	CASSTIGSYEQYF	TGTGCCAGCAGCACGATCGGTAGCTACGAGCAGTACTTC
TRBD1	TRBV11-2	TRBJ1-1	NA	CASSVVRGRVEAFF	TGTGCCAGCAGCGTGGTCAGGGGGCGGGTTGAAGCTTTCTTT